Below, 26 T cell receptor beta chains from the same sample are listed, as sequenced in a study of regulatory T cells in long-lasting Graves disease. Construction of the TCR beta libraries employed iRepertoire HTBI primers in conjunction with Arm-PCR of CDR3 regions. Using its own MiXCR run on the multiplex PCR reads, TCRdb lists one record per CDR3 protein. The table has 300,000 to 400,000 distinct CDR3 sequences, approximately 15% seen once. Time point denoted: newly diagnosed GD, antithyroid drugs for less than 3 months. RNA from PBMCs was the source of the TCR library. The sample also formed part of further work on T cells in Graves' hyperthyroidism and ophthalmopathy.

The source was peripheral blood mononuclear cells (PBMCs), collected at new diagnosis, from a patient treated with antithyroid drugs. Every receptor here comes from a man between 40 and 49 years old with Graves disease.

Ten or more counts support this clonotype. The chain links TRBV5-8 to TRBJ2-1, with TRBD1 matching over 8 bases. The J call may be mistaken, given a closer DNA end match to TRBJ2-4. The CDR3 length is 13 residues. Germline V gene data show CDR1 as SGHTS and CDR2 as YDEGEE. The CDR3 sequence is CASSWTGLAFQYF. DNA for the CDR3: TGTGCCAGCAGCTGGACAGGGCTGGCTTTTCAGTACTTC.

The chain carries TRBV30 and TRBJ1-6; unclear D gene. Between the trimmed V and J ends, which lost 0 bases and 6 bases, there was a span of 9 bases. Germline V gives CDR1 GTSNPN, CDR2 SVGIG (reference sequence). CDR3 length: 14 residues. The CDR3: CAWSVGVLNSPLHF. Written as DNA, the CDR3 is TGTGCCTGGAGTGTCGGGGTCCTTAATTCACCCCTCCACTTT.

The CDR3 DNA reads TGCAGCGTTATACAGGGGGTAATTAATGAGCAGTTCTTC. It translates to CSVIQGVINEQFF. The chain links TRBV29-1 to TRBJ2-1; TRBD1 aligns across 8 bases. The V and J ends lost 5 bases and 7 bases, in that order; junction bases with no gene match: 7. Germline loops: CDR1 SQVTM, CDR2 ANQGSEA. This CDR3 region has 13 residues.

Regarding this clonotype: A much bigger clone sits one base away, suggesting this may be a read error. Because the CDR3 is missing its conserved closing phenylalanine or tryptophan, this is likely a read error. The chain uses TRBV12-3 or TRBV12-4 and TRBJ2-7; the match to TRBD1 covers 9 bases. This CDR3 is built from 14 residues. Trimming cost V 2 bases and J 2 bases; bases outside gene matches: 1. CDR3 bases: TGTGCCAGCAGTTTAACAGGGGGCCCCTACGAGCAGTACTAC. Translated, it gives CASSLTGGPYEQYY.

V is TRBV30 and J is TRBJ1-5; 8 bases align to TRBD1. With V trimmed by 4 bases and J by 3 bases, 2 bases remained unmatched. Germline loops: CDR1 GTSNPN, CDR2 SVGIG (reference sequence). CDR3 length equals 13 residues. DNA for the CDR3: TGTGCCTGGACAGGGGGCCTCAATCAGCCCCAGCATTTT. Translation: CAWTGGLNQPQHF.

This clonotype was observed at least ten times. The chain joins TRBV20-1 to TRBJ1-1; D unresolved. The CDR3 is 15 residues long. CDR1 DFQATT and CDR2 SNEGSKA come from the germline V gene (reference sequence). Trimming took 2 bases from V and 1 from J, leaving 14 bases between them. CDR3 DNA: TGCAGTGCTAGACAAATATTCGACGGGAACACTGAAGCTTTCTTT. It translates to CSARQIFDGNTEAFF.

This clonotype was recorded at least ten times. The chain employs TRBV2 and TRBJ1-2; perhaps TRBD1 as D (5 bases). Trimming took off 9 bases at V and 2 bases at J, with 16 bases between the two ends. This CDR3 region has 14 residues. Germline V lookup: CDR1 SNHLY, CDR2 FYNNEI. CDR3 protein: CASSPIGDNYGYTF. In DNA form, the CDR3 reads TGTGCCAGTAGCCCGATTGGGGACAACTATGGCTACACCTTC.

This clonotype has at least ten counts. The rearrangement uses TRBV7-2 and TRBJ1-5; the D is unclear. CDR1 SGHTA and CDR2 FQGNSA come from the germline V gene. Trimming removed 5 bases from V and 2 bases from J, with 7 bases in between. The CDR3 is 13 residues long. DNA of the CDR3: TGTGCCAGCAGCGCGAATGGCAATCAGCCCCAGCATTTT. Translation: CASSANGNQPQHF.

On this clonotype itself: A much bigger clone sits one base away, suggesting this may be a read error. The rearrangement joins TRBV30 to TRBJ1-1; D gene uncertain. The CDR3 sequence is 13 residues long. Between the trimmed V and J ends, which lost 2 bases and 1 base, there was a span of 8 bases. Looked up from germline, CDR1 is GTSNPN and CDR2 is SVGIG (reference sequence). The CDR3 reads CAWSTHSNTEAFF. The CDR3 DNA follows: TGTGCCTGGAGTACCCACTCGAACACTGAAGCTTTCTTT.

This clonotype was detected only a few times. V usage is TRBV11-2 and J usage is TRBJ1-6; D may be TRBD1 (5 bases). The V end was cut by 5 bases, the J end by 7 bases, with 15 bases between. Germline V gene sequence: CDR1 SGHAT, CDR2 FQNNGV. This CDR3 is 15 amino acids long. CDR3 in amino acids: CASSPLAGGNSPLHF. The CDR3 region has the DNA TGTGCCAGCAGCCCCCTGGCCGGGGGGAATTCACCCCTCCACTTT. The variable domain in full, with the rest retrieved from reference TRBV11-2 and TRBJ1-6, is EAGVAQSPRYKIIEKRQSVAFWCNPISGHATLYWYQQILGQGPKLLIQFQNNGVVDDSQLPKDRFSAERLKGVDSTLKIQPAKLEDSAVYLCASSPLAGGNSPLHFGNGTRLTVT.

This clonotype was seen only a few times. The rearrangement uses TRBV27 and TRBJ1-2, with D possibly being TRBD1 (5 bases). This CDR3 contains 13 residues. Deletions cut 3 bases from V and 6 bases from J, with 11 bases between. CDR1 is MNHEY, CDR2 SMNVEV, per germline (reference sequence). DNA of the CDR3: TGTGCCAGCAGTTTTGCAGGGAGGGATGGCTACACCTTC. It encodes CASSFAGRDGYTF.

This clonotype was detected many times. The chain has TRBV7-2 and TRBJ2-3, with 7 nucleotides matching TRBD2. CDR3 size: 15 residues. V lost 5 bases, J lost 3 bases, and 8 bases stayed unmatched. Germline V lookup: CDR1 SGHTA, CDR2 FQGNSA. Here the CDR3 DNA reads TGTGCCAGCAGCCTGCCCTCTAGCGGAACAGATACGCAGTATTTT. This translates into CASSLPSSGTDTQYF.

This clonotype was observed many times. The J gene is TRBJ2-3, the V gene TRBV20-1; 9 bases are shared with TRBD2. The ends lost 6 bases at V and 5 bases at J; junction bases unmatched: 18. CDR1 and CDR2 (germline): DFQATT, SNEGSKA (reference sequence). The CDR3 consists of 17 residues. CDR3 sequence (DNA): TGCAGTGCCCCCCTGGTCGCGGGGGGGGCCTATGTAGATACGCAGTATTTT. It yields the protein CSAPLVAGGAYVDTQYF.

This clonotype came up many times. The gene calls are TRBV20-1 and TRBJ1-5, with 7 nucleotides matching TRBD1. Germline values: CDR1 DFQATT, CDR2 SNEGSKA (reference sequence). The V segment lost 3 bases and the J segment 5 bases; nucleotides outside the gene matches: 7. The CDR3 extends over 14 amino acids. The CDR3 region is CSASSTGVDQPQHF. CDR3 bases: TGCAGTGCTAGCAGTACAGGGGTGGATCAGCCCCAGCATTTT.

This clonotype was counted at least ten times. The genes are TRBV7-2 and TRBJ2-7; TRBD2 matches 9 bases. Germline CDR1 reads SGHTA; CDR2 reads FQGNSA. V lost 5 bases, J lost 6 bases, and 17 bases stayed unmatched. CDR3 length equals 17 residues. The CDR3 loop reads CASSLGLKAGGRFEQYF. CDR3 DNA: TGTGCCAGCAGCCTAGGACTGAAGGCGGGGGGGCGGTTCGAGCAGTACTTC.

This clonotype was recorded at least ten times. The CDR3 loop reads CSVAYIPYGYTF. The CDR3 DNA reads as TGCAGCGTTGCCTACATACCCTATGGCTACACCTTC. The chain combines TRBV29-1 with TRBJ1-2; D is unresolved. V lost 4 bases, J lost 4 bases, and 10 bases lay in between. The CDR3 contains 12 residues. CDR1 is SQVTM, CDR2 ANQGSEA, per germline. Full variable domain (outside the CDR3, taken from reference TRBV29-1 and TRBJ1-2): SAVISQKPSRDICQRGTSLTIQCQVDSQVTMMFWYRQQPGQSLTLIATANQGSEATYESGFVIDKFPISRPNLTFSTLTVSNMSPEDSSIYLCSVAYIPYGYTFGSGTRLTVV.

This rearrangement joins TRBV6-1 to TRBJ2-2, with D unclear. The CDR3 runs 14 residues. V was pared by 7 bases and J by 5 bases, with 14 bases between. The germline gives CDR1 MNHNS, CDR2 SASEGT. For the CDR3, the DNA is TGTGCCAGCACGATCTATCCGAGGACCGGGGAGCTGTTTTTT. Protein sequence: CASTIYPRTGELFF.

This clonotype was seen repeatedly, ten times or more. The chain carries TRBV28 and TRBJ2-5, with D perhaps TRBD1 (5 bases). V was shortened by 1 base and J by 5 bases, with 14 bases between the two germline ends. Germline-derived CDR1 and CDR2 are MDHEN and SYDVKM. The CDR3 is 15 residues long. CDR3 protein: CASSLYQGLGETQYF. The CDR3 nucleotides read TGTGCCAGCAGTTTATACCAGGGTTTAGGGGAGACCCAGTACTTC.

The J gene is TRBJ1-5, the V gene TRBV27; 7 bases line up with TRBD1. This CDR3 region has 15 residues. Germline CDR1 is MNHEY and CDR2 is SMNVEV (reference sequence). The ends lost 9 bases at V and 0 bases at J; junction bases unmatched: 8. CDR3 nucleotide sequence: TGTGCCAGTACCATTACAGGGGATAGCAATCAGCCCCAGCATTTT. Translated, it gives CASTITGDSNQPQHF.

This sequence joins TRBV6-1 and TRBJ2-7; TRBD2 agrees at 7 bases. This CDR3 comprises 14 residues. Germline-derived CDR1 and CDR2 are MNHNS and SASEGT. The CDR3 sequence is CASRSASGTYEQYF. DNA for the CDR3: TGTGCAAGTAGGTCGGCTAGCGGAACCTACGAGCAGTACTTC.

This clonotype was picked up many times. This chain links TRBV11-2 with TRBJ2-7; 8 bases are a match to TRBD1. The CDR3 is made up of 13 amino acids. V lost 5 bases to trimming and J lost 7 bases; unmatched junction nucleotides: 7. The germline V gene encodes CDR1 SGHAT and CDR2 FQNNGV. The CDR3 DNA sequence: TGTGCCAGCAGCCCCGACAGGGGCGGAGAGCAGTACTTC. As protein: CASSPDRGGEQYF.

This clonotype came up many times. The genes are TRBV3-1 and TRBJ1-2; D might be TRBD1 (5 bases). Germline values: CDR1 LGHDT, CDR2 YNNKEL (reference sequence). The CDR3 consists of 15 residues. Between the trimmed V and J ends, which lost 6 bases and 0 bases, there was a span of 14 bases. The DNA of the CDR3 is TGTGCCAGCAGTTACATGGGGCTGGCTAACTATGGCTACACCTTC. Translated, it gives CASSYMGLANYGYTF.

This clonotype appeared many times. The J gene is TRBJ2-3, the V gene TRBV20-1; 7 positions match TRBD2. The trim removed 3 bases at V and 4 bases at J, leaving 10 bases unmatched. Germline V gene data show CDR1 as DFQATT and CDR2 as SNEGSKA (reference sequence). The CDR3 has 15 amino acids. CDR3 nucleotides: TGCAGTGCTAGGTGGACTAGTCGGAGCCCAGATACGCAGTATTTT. Amino acid sequence: CSARWTSRSPDTQYF.

In its sample, this clonotype was seen many times. This rearrangement joins TRBV20-1 to TRBJ2-3; tentatively, D is TRBD1 (6 bases). CDR3 length: 14 residues. Trimming removed 6 bases at V and 4 bases at J, with 17 bases between. CDR1 and CDR2 from the germline V gene are DFQATT and SNEGSKA (reference sequence). This chain's CDR3 is CSADPQGSPDTQYF. For the CDR3, the DNA is TGCAGTGCCGATCCTCAGGGGAGCCCAGATACGCAGTATTTT.

This clonotype was picked up many times. The chain has TRBV20-1 and TRBJ2-7, with 12 positions matching TRBD2. Trimming removed 6 bases from V and 4 bases from J; junction bases left unmatched: 4. Germline V CDR1 and CDR2: DFQATT, SNEGSKA (reference sequence). This CDR3 is built from 13 residues. CDR3 loop: CSAAGLAGYEQYF. The CDR3 region has the DNA TGCAGTGCGGCCGGACTAGCGGGGTACGAGCAGTACTTC.

In this sample, this clonotype turned up many times. The limits of the CDR3 on the DNA are not certain, so only TCRdb's listed CDR3 is given. The genes are TRBV18 and TRBJ1-1. The CDR3 comprises 16 residues, both ends counted. From germline, CDR1 is KGHSH and CDR2 LQKENI. The CDR3 sequence is CASSPPFLAVNTEAFF.